The 20 T cell receptor beta chains below come from one sample, sequenced in a study of cytomegalovirus exposure and HLA in healthy donors. The PCR had 60 Vbeta and 13 Jbeta primers. Measured with immunoSEQ multiplex PCR; TCRdb has only the in-frame clones, and not every one. This sample's clone table lists about 160,000 clones. The specimen was PBMCs. The receptors come from a woman aged 60 to 75 in good health and CMV-seronegative.

The J gene is TRBJ2-3, the V gene TRBV4-1; 12 nucleotides line up with TRBD2. This CDR3 has 18 residues. With V trimmed by 1 base and J by 1 base, 6 bases remained unmatched. Germline values: CDR1 MGHRA, CDR2 YSYEKL. The CDR3 loop reads CASSQGPSGRAGTDTQYF. The CDR3 coding sequence is TGCGCCAGCAGCCAAGGGCCTAGCGGGAGGGCCGGCACAGATACGCAGTATTTT.

The chain links TRBV5-1 to TRBJ2-7; 7 bases line up with TRBD1. Germline V gene sequence: CDR1 SGHRS, CDR2 YFSETQ. V lost 4 bases and J lost 7; bases outside the gene matches: 11. This CDR3 is 14 amino acids long. The CDR3: CASSRDRSIAEQYF. The CDR3, as DNA: TGCGCCAGCAGCCGGGACAGATCTATTGCAGAGCAGTACTTC.

V and J are TRBV7-2 and TRBJ2-7; TRBD2 might be the D (6 bases). This CDR3 has 12 amino acids. The V and J ends lost 0 bases and 6 bases respectively, with 6 bases between them. Germline lookup yields CDR1 SGHTA and CDR2 FQGNSA. Here the CDR3 DNA reads TGTGCCAGCAGCTTAGCACTAGCCGAGCAGTACTTC. The encoded protein is CASSLALAEQYF. The full variable domain, in which reference TRBV7-2 and TRBJ2-7 provide the parts outside the CDR3, is GAGVSQSPSNKVTEKGKDVELRCDPISGHTALYWYRQSLGQGLEFLIYFQGNSAPDKSGLPSDRFSAERTGGSVSTLTIQRTQQEDSAVYLCASSLALAEQYFGPGTRLTVT.

The rearrangement joins TRBV6-5 to TRBJ2-4, with 8 bases identical to TRBD1. With V trimmed by 2 bases and J by 7 bases, 7 bases remained unmatched. This CDR3 spans 15 amino acids. Per the germline V gene, CDR1 is MNHEY and CDR2 is SVGAGI. The chain's CDR3 is CASSYLPGGGNIQYF. The DNA of the CDR3 is TGTGCCAGCAGTTACCTACCAGGGGGCGGGAACATTCAGTACTTC.

V and J are TRBV19 and TRBJ2-1, with a weak D call TRBD1 (7 bases). The CDR3 spans 16 residues. V lost 6 bases to trimming and J lost 0 bases, with 15 bases between them. Germline V gene lookup returns CDR1 LNHDA and CDR2 SQIVND (reference sequence). CDR3 residues: CASRFGGQNSYNEQFF. The CDR3 nucleotides read TGTGCCAGTAGGTTCGGGGGACAGAACTCCTACAATGAGCAGTTCTTC.

The chain links TRBV10-3 to TRBJ2-5, with D possibly matching TRBD1 (6 bases). With the DNA end fitting TRBJ2-7 better, the J assignment may be wrong. The CDR3 totals 14 residues. The germline V gene encodes CDR1 ENHRY and CDR2 SYGVKD. The CDR3 bases are TGTGCCATCAGTCTACAGGGTCAATCGGGCGAGCAGTACTTC. Its protein product is CAISLQGQSGEQYF.

The rearrangement joins TRBV30 to TRBJ2-5; D is ambiguous. The CDR3 has 11 residues. The germline CDR1 and CDR2 sequences are GTSNPN and SVGIG (reference sequence). V lost 2 bases, J lost 2 bases, and 3 bases lay in between. CDR3 DNA sequence: TGTGCCTGGAGTCATCAAGAGACCCAGTACTTC. It yields the protein CAWSHQETQYF. Full variable domain (outside the CDR3, taken from reference TRBV30 and TRBJ2-5): SQTIHQWPATLVQPVGSPLSLECTVEGTSNPNLYWYRQAAGRGLQLLFYSVGIGQISSEVPQNLSASRPQDRQFILSSKKLLLSDSGFYLCAWSHQETQYFGPGTRLLVL.

As to this clone: The same CDR3 also results from other DNA sequences found in this sample. The chain uses TRBV7-8 and TRBJ1-1, with D possibly being TRBD1 (5 bases). The CDR3 has 13 residues. Germline lookup yields CDR1 SGHVS and CDR2 FQNEAQ. V was trimmed by 3 bases and J by 1 base, leaving 6 bases between them. CDR3 loop: CASSLTANTEAFF. The CDR3 DNA sequence: TGTGCCAGCAGCTTGACAGCGAACACTGAAGCTTTCTTT. Variable domain in full (rest from reference TRBV7-8 and TRBJ1-1): GAGVSQSPRYKVAKRGQDVALRCDPISGHVSLFWYQQALGQGPEFLTYFQNEAQLDKSGLPSDRFFAERPEGSVSTLKIQRTQQEDSAVYLCASSLTANTEAFFGQGTRLTVV.

The chain is built from TRBV9 and TRBJ2-3; 9 nucleotides align to TRBD2. CDR1 is SGDLS, CDR2 YYNGEE, per germline. V was clipped by 4 bases and J by 3 bases; unmatched bases: 12. The CDR3 consists of 17 residues. CDR3 residues: CASSSSGGGAVTDTQYF. As DNA, the CDR3 is TGTGCCAGCAGCTCCTCTGGCGGGGGGGCCGTAACAGATACGCAGTATTTT.

The chain carries TRBV6-6 and TRBJ1-5; 10 nucleotides align to TRBD1. CDR3 length: 15 amino acids. After removal of 6 bases from V and 5 bases from J, the junction contained 7 bases not matched to a gene. CDR1 MNHNY and CDR2 SVGAGI come from the germline V gene (reference sequence). Written as DNA, the CDR3 is TGTGCCAGCAGAACCTCCGGGACAGGGGATCAGCCCCAGCATTTT. It encodes CASRTSGTGDQPQHF.

The chain is built from TRBV29-1 and TRBJ2-3; TRBD2 matches 10 bases. V lost 5 bases to trimming and J lost 5 bases; unmatched junction nucleotides: 4. The CDR3 has 13 amino acids. Germline V gene data show CDR1 as SQVTM and CDR2 as ANQGSEA. The CDR3 DNA is TGCAGCGTTAGCGGGGGGGCAGGAGATACGCAGTATTTT. Its translation: CSVSGGAGDTQYF.

The chain links TRBV18 to TRBJ2-2, with 10 bases matching TRBD1. CDR1 is KGHSH, CDR2 LQKENI, per germline. The junction had 2 bases not matched to a gene; V was cut back by 4 bases and J by 6 bases. The CDR3 has 14 amino acids. CDR3 bases: TGTGCCAGCTCACAGGACAGGGGGTCCGGGGAGCTGTTTTTT. This encodes CASSQDRGSGELFF.

The chain joins TRBV5-1 to TRBJ1-2; D gene ambiguous. Trimming pared 5 bases from V and 0 bases from J, leaving 11 bases between. The CDR3 extends over 14 amino acids. Germline-derived CDR1 and CDR2 are SGHRS and YFSETQ. The DNA of the CDR3 is TGCGCCAGCAGTACACAGAACCCTAACTATGGCTACACCTTC. Translation: CASSTQNPNYGYTF. Looking up the rest from reference TRBV5-1 and TRBJ1-2 gives the full variable domain: KAGVTQTPRYLIKTRGQQVTLSCSPISGHRSVSWYQQTPGQGLQFLFEYFSETQRNKGNFPGRFSGRQFSNSRSEMNVSTLELGDSALYLCASSTQNPNYGYTFGSGTRLTVV.

The CDR3 is CASRSTDTQYF. CDR3 nucleotide sequence: TGTGCCAGTCGGAGCACAGATACGCAGTATTTT. This sequence joins TRBV2 and TRBJ2-3; no clear D. Germline V gene data show CDR1 as SNHLY and CDR2 as FYNNEI. The CDR3 runs to 11 residues. Trimming pared 9 bases from V and 0 bases from J, leaving 4 bases between. Based on the CDR3 plus reference TRBV2 and TRBJ2-3, the full variable domain is EPEVTQTPSHQVTQMGQEVILRCVPISNHLYFYWYRQILGQKVEFLVSFYNNEISEKSEIFDDQFSVERPDGSNFTLKIRSTKLEDSAMYFCASRSTDTQYFGPGTRLTVL.

The CDR3 nucleotides are TGTGCCAGCAGCCAAGATCTTCCACAGGGTGCCCACTCTGGAAACACCATATATTTT. Translated: CASSQDLPQGAHSGNTIYF. This sequence joins TRBV4-2 and TRBJ1-3, with a weak D call TRBD1 (6 bases). V lost 0 bases, J lost 0 bases, and 18 bases lay in between. This CDR3 is 19 amino acids long. CDR1 is LGHNA, CDR2 YNFKEQ, per germline.

V usage is TRBV5-4 and J usage is TRBJ1-1; 9 bases map to TRBD1. The germline gives CDR1 SGHNT, CDR2 YYREEE (reference sequence). J lost 3 bases, V lost 4 bases, and 4 bases had no gene match. The CDR3 sequence is 14 residues long. CDR3: CASSRGQGDTEAFF. DNA of the CDR3: TGTGCCAGCAGCAGGGGACAGGGCGACACTGAAGCTTTCTTT.

V is TRBV27 and J is TRBJ1-2, with 11 bases fitting TRBD1. Germline V CDR1 and CDR2: MNHEY, SMNVEV (reference sequence). The CDR3 loop spans 18 amino acids. V was pared by 0 bases and J by 4 bases, with 10 bases of the junction left unmatched. The CDR3 region has the DNA TGTGCCAGCAGTTTATCTGTGGACAGGGGGCACCGAGGCTATGGCTACACCTTC. Protein product: CASSLSVDRGHRGYGYTF.

The chain links TRBV18 to TRBJ1-1, with D perhaps matching TRBD1 (6 bases). CDR3 length: 13 residues. Trimming removed 6 bases at V and 1 base at J, with 9 bases between. From germline, CDR1 is KGHSH and CDR2 LQKENI. DNA for the CDR3: TGTGCCAGCTCGACGGACAGGAACACTGAAGCTTTCTTT. It translates to CASSTDRNTEAFF.

The chain links TRBV7-2 to TRBJ1-2; D is perhaps TRBD1 (6 bases). The CDR3 covers 14 residues. The germline V gene encodes CDR1 SGHTA and CDR2 FQGNSA. V shed 5 bases and J shed 5 bases, with 15 bases lying between them. The CDR3 DNA reads as TGTGCCAGCAGCACAGGGATGCCTCTATATGGCTACACCTTC. The encoded protein is CASSTGMPLYGYTF.

The rearrangement joins TRBV15 to TRBJ2-1; 9 nucleotides match TRBD1. This CDR3 is built from 15 residues. The J segment lost 7 bases and the V segment lost 1 base, leaving 5 bases of the junction unmatched. The V gene's germline CDR1 is LNHNV and CDR2 YYDKDF (reference sequence). The CDR3 protein is CATSRAPGQGNEQFF. The CDR3 bases are TGTGCCACCAGCAGAGCCCCGGGACAGGGTAATGAGCAGTTCTTC.